This T cell receptor (beta chain) was sequenced for a study of blood T cell repertoires in COVID-19. Whole-study context: Both acute and convalescent COVID-19 samples were obtained from the United States, Italy and Spain. The cDNA or gDNA used as material had been derived from T cells, B-cell-depleted T cells, or PBMCs.

Source study methods: Quantification of nucleated cells was approximated via reference gene primer amplification. Data came from immunoSEQ multiplex PCR; TCRdb stores just in-frame clones and leaves some out. Clone size and the V and J calls come from that table; the DNA yielded D and trimming. Of approximately 8,000 clones in the sample, less than 75% were seen once. The germline CDR1 and CDR2 sequences are SEHNR and FQNEAQ (reference sequence). V was clipped by 0 bases and J by 3 bases; unmatched bases: 1. The CDR3 contains 15 residues. The chain is built from TRBV7-9 and TRBJ2-7; 11 bases are a match to TRBD2. This receptor was taken from a human donor in a cohort sampled during active COVID-19. The specimen sequenced was peripheral blood. CDR3 amino acids: CASSLALAGVYEQYF. Written as DNA, the CDR3 is TGTGCCAGCAGCTTAGCACTAGCGGGAGTCTACGAGCAGTACTTC. Supplemented by reference TRBV7-9 and TRBJ2-7, the full variable domain reads DTGVSQNPRHKITKRGQNVTFRCDPISEHNRLYWYRQTLGQGPEFLTYFQNEAQLEKSRLLSDRFSAERPKGSFSTLEIQRTEQGDSAMYLCASSLALAGVYEQYFGPGTRLTVT.